This is a list of T cell receptor beta chains from one sample in a study of control samples from healthy donors and cancer patients. Profiling relied on immunoSEQ multiplex PCR, and the TCRdb table lists in-frame clones only, not all of them. The top ten clones hold around 1.4% of a sample with 150,000 to 200,000 clones, 90% of them seen once. Sequences were obtained from blood. Source of these receptors: a woman in her forties or fifties in good health. Both conserved end residues are part of each CDR3. D genes are given only for firm matches. The size entry is marked missing in some rows and otherwise reads once, few, many or a size class.

D gene | J gene | V gene | clone size | CDR3 protein | CDR3 DNA
TRBD1 | TRBJ2-2 | TRBV7-6 | - | CASSLGQGSTGELFF | TGTGCCAGCAGCTTGGGACAGGGCTCCACCGGGGAGCTGTTTTTT
TRBD1 | TRBJ2-3 | TRBV5-1 | - | CASSSTGGRLATDTQYF | TGCGCCAGCAGCTCGACAGGGGGCCGACTCGCCACAGATACGCAGTATTTT
- | TRBJ2-7 | TRBV5-1 | - | CASSLRTDAYEQYF | TGCGCCAGCAGCTTGAGAACAGACGCCTACGAGCAGTACTTC
- | TRBJ1-1 | TRBV5-8 | - | CASRLGRTEAFF | TGTGCCAGCAGGCTTGGGAGGACTGAAGCTTTCTTT
TRBD1 | TRBJ1-6 | TRBV2 | - | CASSPDRETSPLHF | TGTGCCAGCAGCCCGGACAGGGAGACTTCACCCCTCCACTTT
- | TRBJ1-1 | TRBV7-8 | - | CASRRGSGGNTEAFF | TGTGCCAGCAGACGCGGGTCGGGGGGCAACACTGAAGCTTTCTTT
- | TRBJ1-3 | TRBV6-6 | - | CASSYLPSSNTIYF | TGTGCCAGCAGTTACTTACCGAGTAGCAACACCATATATTTT
- | TRBJ2-6 | TRBV28 | - | CASWSSGANVLTF | TGTGCCAGCTGGAGTTCTGGGGCCAACGTCCTGACTTTC
TRBD2 | TRBJ2-3 | TRBV28 | - | CASSLAGGTDTQYF | TGTGCCAGCAGTTTAGCGGGAGGCACAGATACGCAGTATTTT
- | TRBJ2-3 | TRBV19 | - | CASSAQEVTDTQYF | TGTGCCAGTAGTGCGCAGGAAGTCACAGATACGCAGTATTTT
TRBD1 | TRBJ2-7 | TRBV28 | - | CASSMGTGGPSCYF | TGTGCCAGCAGCATGGGGACAGGGGGCCCTAGTTGTTACTTC
- | TRBJ2-1 | TRBV5-1 | - | CASSLEGGQNEQFF | TGCGCCAGCAGCTTGGAGGGGGGGCAAAATGAGCAGTTCTTC
- | TRBJ2-1 | TRBV7-9 | - | CASSFTQGVGTNEQFF | TGTGCCAGCAGCTTTACTCAGGGAGTCGGAACGAATGAGCAGTTCTTC
- | TRBJ1-6 | TRBV30 | - | CAWTKSPNSPLHF | TGTGCCTGGACGAAGAGCCCGAATTCACCCCTCCACTTT
TRBD2 | TRBJ2-3 | TRBV7-2 | - | CASSPGLASTDTQYF | TGTGCCAGCAGCCCCGGACTAGCGAGCACAGATACGCAGTATTTT
- | TRBJ1-2 | TRBV29-1 | - | CSVNGELGYGYTF | TGCAGCGTGAACGGGGAGTTGGGCTATGGCTACACCTTC
TRBD1 | TRBJ1-3 | TRBV18 | - | CASSPRSWDRGSSGNTIYF | TGTGCCAGCTCACCACGGTCCTGGGACAGGGGCAGCTCTGGAAACACCATATATTTT
- | TRBJ2-7 | TRBV29-1 | - | CSVLQTSYEQYF | TGCAGCGTTTTGCAGACCTCCTACGAGCAGTACTTC
- | TRBJ2-1 | TRBV9 | - | CASSVDGGGHNEQFF | TGTGCCAGCAGCGTAGACGGGGGTGGACACAATGAGCAGTTCTTC
- | TRBJ2-3 | TRBV12-3/TRBV12-4 | once | CASTGSGLHTQYF | TGTGCCAGCACGGGGAGCGGTCTACATACGCAGTATTTT
TRBD1 | TRBJ1-2 | TRBV7-2 | - | CASSPSGTGVYGYTF | TGTGCCAGCAGCCCGTCCGGGACAGGGGTCTATGGCTACACCTTC
- | TRBJ1-4 | TRBV27 | - | CASSFLIERREKLFF | TGTGCCAGCAGTTTCCTCATCGAACGTCGGGAAAAACTGTTTTTT
- | TRBJ1-2 | TRBV5-1 | - | CASSPGEDGYTF | TGCGCCAGCAGCCCCGGGGAGGATGGCTACACCTTC
- | TRBJ1-4 | TRBV9 | - | CASSVTGFPEKLFF | TGTGCCAGCAGCGTAACAGGGTTTCCTGAAAAACTGTTTTTT
- | TRBJ1-1 | TRBV19 | - | CASRPRPNTEAFF | TGTGCCAGTCGACCAAGGCCGAACACTGAAGCTTTCTTT
- | TRBJ2-5 | TRBV5-1 | - | CASSLEETQYF | TGCGCCAGCAGCTTGGAGGAGACCCAGTACTTC
- | TRBJ2-5 | TRBV11-2 | - | CASSRDGQETQYF | TGTGCCAGCAGCCGGGACGGCCAAGAGACCCAGTACTTC
TRBD1 | TRBJ2-7 | TRBV7-8 | - | CASSFGQGFYEQYF | TGTGCCAGCAGCTTCGGACAGGGGTTCTACGAGCAGTACTTC
- | TRBJ1-1 | TRBV5-1 | - | CASSLGETGTLEAFF | TGCGCCAGCAGCTTGGGAGAGACGGGAACACTTGAAGCTTTCTTT
- | TRBJ1-4 | TRBV7-9 | few | CAVSLGVATNEKLFF | TGTGCCGTTTCCTTAGGGGTTGCAACTAATGAAAAACTGTTTTTT
TRBD1 | TRBJ1-5 | TRBV2 | - | CASSRTGPGGNQPQHF | TGTGCCAGTTCTAGGACAGGACCAGGTGGCAATCAGCCCCAGCATTTT
- | TRBJ2-1 | TRBV3-1/TRBV3-2 | - | CASSLEFSTGQFF | TGTGCCAGCAGCCTCGAGTTCTCAACGGGGCAGTTCTTC
- | TRBJ2-5 | TRBV5-4 | - | CASSLASMSGGQETQYF | TGTGCCAGCAGCTTGGCCAGCATGAGTGGGGGCCAAGAGACCCAGTACTTC
TRBD1 | TRBJ1-3 | TRBV7-9 | - | CASSLGTGFFSGNTIYF | TGTGCCAGCAGCTTAGGGACAGGGTTTTTCTCTGGAAACACCATATATTTT
- | TRBJ1-6 | TRBV5-1 | - | CASSLEPGKVSYNSPLHF | TGCGCCAGCAGCTTGGAACCGGGTAAAGTCTCCTATAATTCACCCCTCCACTTT
- | TRBJ2-2 | TRBV2 | - | CASSDPGGTGELFF | TGTGCCAGCAGTGACCCCGGGGGCACCGGGGAGCTGTTTTTT
TRBD1 | TRBJ1-1 | TRBV3-1/TRBV3-2 | once | CASSQGTGRNTEAFF | TGTGCCAGCAGCCAAGGGACAGGGAGGAACACTGAAGCTTTCTTT
- | TRBJ2-7 | TRBV5-4 | - | CASSWRGPLGGEQYF | TGTGCCAGCAGTTGGCGGGGGCCTCTGGGTGGCGAGCAGTACTTC
- | TRBJ1-2 | TRBV5-1 | - | CASSQGGTPHYGYTF | TGCGCCAGCAGCCAGGGTGGGACACCTCACTATGGCTACACCTTC
- | TRBJ1-1 | TRBV27 | - | CASTPERDSTNTEAFF | TGTGCCAGCACCCCAGAGAGGGACTCCACGAACACTGAAGCTTTCTTT